This T cell receptor beta chain was observed in a study of metastatic and nonmetastatic thyroid tumors. At the level of the study: Blood and tumor or nodule tissue repertoires from malignant and benign thyroid patients were compared. Broader study findings: Within blood and tumor, benign nodules reportedly had significantly lower TCR beta diversity than malignant thyroid tumors did.

Germline V gene data show CDR1 as SGHRS and CDR2 as YFSETQ. V shed 7 bases, J shed 1 base, and the junction held 4 bases outside the gene matches. This CDR3 is built from 14 residues. For this clone: No antigen is known for it.

Original processing methods: The study built a papillary thyroid cancer distant-metastasis classifier from CDR3 differences across clinicopathological groups. TCRdb reprocessed the PCR reads using MiXCR. These V and J calls rely on TCRdb rather than the paper's analysis. The sample consists of about 7,600 clones, roughly 27% of them appearing once. Not a single patient had been given any form of treatment at any point before undergoing thyroid surgery. The TCR sequence derives from a female donor with papillary thyroid cancer or a benign thyroid nodule (not recorded which). Some clones in this sample may be carry-over from other donors' samples. The chain has TRBV5-1 and TRBJ2-3, with 9 bases that match TRBD2. The sequenced sample consisted of adjacent normal tissue. CDR3 residues: CASSRTSGTDTQYF. CDR3 nucleotides: TGCGCCAGCTCGCGGACTAGCGGCACAGATACGCAGTATTTT.